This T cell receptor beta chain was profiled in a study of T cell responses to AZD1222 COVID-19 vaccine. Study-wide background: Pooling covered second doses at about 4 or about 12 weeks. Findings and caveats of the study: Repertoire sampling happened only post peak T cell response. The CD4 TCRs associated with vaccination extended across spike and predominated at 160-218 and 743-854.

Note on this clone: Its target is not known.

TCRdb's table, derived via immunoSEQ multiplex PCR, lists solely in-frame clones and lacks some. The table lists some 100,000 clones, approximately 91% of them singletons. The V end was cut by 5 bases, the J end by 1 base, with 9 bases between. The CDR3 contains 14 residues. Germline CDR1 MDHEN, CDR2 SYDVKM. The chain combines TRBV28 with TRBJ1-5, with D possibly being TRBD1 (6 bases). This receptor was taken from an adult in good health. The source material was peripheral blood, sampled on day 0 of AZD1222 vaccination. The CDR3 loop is CASSAGGSNQPQHF. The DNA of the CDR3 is TGTGCCAGCAGTGCTGGGGGCAGCAATCAGCCCCAGCATTTT. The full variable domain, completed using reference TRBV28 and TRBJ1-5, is DVKVTQSSRYLVKRTGEKVFLECVQDMDHENMFWYRQDPGLGLRLIYFSYDVKMKEKGDIPEGYSVSREKKERFSLILESASTNQTSMYLCASSAGGSNQPQHFGDGTRLSIL.